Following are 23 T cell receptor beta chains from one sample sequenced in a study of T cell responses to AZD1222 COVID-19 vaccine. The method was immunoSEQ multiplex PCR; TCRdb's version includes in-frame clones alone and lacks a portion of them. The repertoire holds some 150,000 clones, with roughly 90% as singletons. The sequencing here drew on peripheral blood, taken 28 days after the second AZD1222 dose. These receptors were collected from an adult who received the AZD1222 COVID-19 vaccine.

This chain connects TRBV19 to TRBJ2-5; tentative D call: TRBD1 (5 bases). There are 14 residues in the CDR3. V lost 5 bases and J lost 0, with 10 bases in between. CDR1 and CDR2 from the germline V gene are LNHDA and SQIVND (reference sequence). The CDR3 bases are TGTGCCAGTAGTCCTGGGGCATACCAAGAGACCCAGTACTTC. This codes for CASSPGAYQETQYF.

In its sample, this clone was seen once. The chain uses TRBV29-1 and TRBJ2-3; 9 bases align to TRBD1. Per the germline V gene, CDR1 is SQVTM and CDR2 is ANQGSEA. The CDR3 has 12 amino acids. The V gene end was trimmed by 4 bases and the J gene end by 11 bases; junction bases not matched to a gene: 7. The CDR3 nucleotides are TGCAGCGTTGGAGAGGGACAGGGTAAGCAGTATTTT. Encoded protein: CSVGEGQGKQYF.

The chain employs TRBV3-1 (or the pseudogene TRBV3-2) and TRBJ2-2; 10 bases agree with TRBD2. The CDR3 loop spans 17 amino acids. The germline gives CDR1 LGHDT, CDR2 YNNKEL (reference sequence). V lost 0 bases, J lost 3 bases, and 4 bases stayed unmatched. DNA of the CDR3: TGTGCCAGCAGCCAAGATAGAGGACTAGCGGACACCGGGGAGCTGTTTTTT. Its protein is CASSQDRGLADTGELFF.

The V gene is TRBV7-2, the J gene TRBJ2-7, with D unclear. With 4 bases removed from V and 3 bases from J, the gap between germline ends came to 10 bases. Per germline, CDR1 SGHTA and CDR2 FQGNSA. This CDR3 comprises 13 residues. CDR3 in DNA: TGTGCCAGCAGCTCCCGACCGATCTACGAGCAGTACTTC. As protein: CASSSRPIYEQYF.

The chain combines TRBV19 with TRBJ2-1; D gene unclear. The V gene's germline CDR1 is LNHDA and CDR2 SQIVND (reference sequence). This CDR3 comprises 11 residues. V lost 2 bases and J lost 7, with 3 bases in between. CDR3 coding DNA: TGTGCCAGTAGTATATGGAATGAGCAGTTCTTC. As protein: CASSIWNEQFF.

The CDR3 region is CASARTAMNTEAFF. DNA for the CDR3: TGTGCCAGCGCCAGGACAGCGATGAACACTGAAGCTTTCTTT. The chain combines TRBV6-5 with TRBJ1-1, with D maybe TRBD1 (6 bases). Germline V CDR1 and CDR2: MNHEY, SVGAGI. CDR3 size: 14 residues. Trimming left V 8 bases short and J 0 bases short, with 13 bases between.

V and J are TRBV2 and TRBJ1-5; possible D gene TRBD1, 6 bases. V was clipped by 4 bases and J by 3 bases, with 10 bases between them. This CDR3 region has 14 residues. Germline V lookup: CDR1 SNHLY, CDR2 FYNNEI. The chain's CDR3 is CASSVGAVNQPQHF. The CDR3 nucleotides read TGTGCCAGCAGTGTGGGGGCGGTCAATCAGCCCCAGCATTTT.

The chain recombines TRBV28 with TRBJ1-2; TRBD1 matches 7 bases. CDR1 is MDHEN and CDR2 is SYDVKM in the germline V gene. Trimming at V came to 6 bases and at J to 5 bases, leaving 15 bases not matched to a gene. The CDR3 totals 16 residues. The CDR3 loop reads CASSPNPQTGPYGYTF. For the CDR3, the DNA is TGTGCCAGCAGCCCCAATCCTCAGACAGGGCCGTATGGCTACACCTTC.

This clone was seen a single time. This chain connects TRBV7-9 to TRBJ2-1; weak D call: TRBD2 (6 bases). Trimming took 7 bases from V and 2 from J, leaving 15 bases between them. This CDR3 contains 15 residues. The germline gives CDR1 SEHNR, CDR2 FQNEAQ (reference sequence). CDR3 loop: CASTPPAGTYNEQFF. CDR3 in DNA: TGTGCCAGCACCCCCCCGGCGGGAACCTACAATGAGCAGTTCTTC.

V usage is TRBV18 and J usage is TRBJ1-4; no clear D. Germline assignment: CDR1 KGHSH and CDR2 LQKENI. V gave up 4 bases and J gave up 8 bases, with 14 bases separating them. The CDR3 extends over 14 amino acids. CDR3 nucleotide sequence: TGTGCCAGCTCACGCTCCGATGTATGGGAAAAACTGTTTTTT. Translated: CASSRSDVWEKLFF.

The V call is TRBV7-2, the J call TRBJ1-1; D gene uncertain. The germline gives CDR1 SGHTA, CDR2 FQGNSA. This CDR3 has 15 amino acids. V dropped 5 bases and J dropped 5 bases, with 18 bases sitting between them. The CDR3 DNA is TGTGCCAGCAGCCTCTACCTTGGGGTAGGAACTGAAGCTTTCTTT. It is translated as CASSLYLGVGTEAFF.

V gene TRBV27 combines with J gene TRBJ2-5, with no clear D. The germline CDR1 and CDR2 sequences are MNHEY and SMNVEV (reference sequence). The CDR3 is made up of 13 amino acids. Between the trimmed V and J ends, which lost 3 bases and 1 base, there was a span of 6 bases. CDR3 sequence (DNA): TGTGCCAGCAGTTTGATGGGCCAAGAGACCCAGTACTTC. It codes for CASSLMGQETQYF.

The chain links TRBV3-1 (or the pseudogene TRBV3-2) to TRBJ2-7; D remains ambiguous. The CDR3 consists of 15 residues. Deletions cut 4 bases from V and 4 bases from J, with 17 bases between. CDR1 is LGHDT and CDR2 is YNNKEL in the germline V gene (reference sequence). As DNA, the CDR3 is TGTGCCAGCAGCCCCGTTTTGACGCGCGGTTACGAGCAGTACTTC. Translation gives CASSPVLTRGYEQYF.

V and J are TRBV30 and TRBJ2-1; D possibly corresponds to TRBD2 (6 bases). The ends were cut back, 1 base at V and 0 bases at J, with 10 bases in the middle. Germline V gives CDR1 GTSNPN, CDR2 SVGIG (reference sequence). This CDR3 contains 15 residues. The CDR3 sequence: CAWSGGRSSYNEQFF. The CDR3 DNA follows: TGTGCCTGGAGTGGAGGGAGGAGCTCCTACAATGAGCAGTTCTTC.

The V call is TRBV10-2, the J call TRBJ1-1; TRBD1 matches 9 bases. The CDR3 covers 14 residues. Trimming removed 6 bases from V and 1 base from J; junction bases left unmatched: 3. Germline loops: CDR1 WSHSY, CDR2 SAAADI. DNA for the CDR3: TGCGCCAGCAGGCAGGACAGGGGGAACACTGAAGCTTTCTTT. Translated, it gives CASRQDRGNTEAFF.

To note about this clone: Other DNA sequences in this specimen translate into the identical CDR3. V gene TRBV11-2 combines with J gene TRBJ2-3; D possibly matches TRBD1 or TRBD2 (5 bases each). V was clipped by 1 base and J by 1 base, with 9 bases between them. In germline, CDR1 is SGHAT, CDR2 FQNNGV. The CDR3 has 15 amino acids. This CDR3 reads CASSLGGLGTDTQYF. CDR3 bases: TGTGCCAGCAGCTTAGGGGGGTTGGGCACAGATACGCAGTATTTT. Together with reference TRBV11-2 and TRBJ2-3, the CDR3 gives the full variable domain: EAGVAQSPRYKIIEKRQSVAFWCNPISGHATLYWYQQILGQGPKLLIQFQNNGVVDDSQLPKDRFSAERLKGVDSTLKIQPAKLEDSAVYLCASSLGGLGTDTQYFGPGTRLTVL.

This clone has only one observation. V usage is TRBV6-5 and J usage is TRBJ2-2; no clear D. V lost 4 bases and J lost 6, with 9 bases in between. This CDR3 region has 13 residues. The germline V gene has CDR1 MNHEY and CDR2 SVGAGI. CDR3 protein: CASSLKRSGELFF. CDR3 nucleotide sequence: TGTGCCAGCAGTTTGAAAAGGTCCGGGGAGCTGTTTTTT.

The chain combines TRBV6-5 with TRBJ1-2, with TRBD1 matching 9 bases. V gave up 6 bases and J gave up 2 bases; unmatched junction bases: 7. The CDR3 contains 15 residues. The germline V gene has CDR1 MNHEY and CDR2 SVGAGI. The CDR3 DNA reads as TGTGCCAGCAGCTCCCAGGACAGGGGAAACTATGGCTACACCTTC. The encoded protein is CASSSQDRGNYGYTF.

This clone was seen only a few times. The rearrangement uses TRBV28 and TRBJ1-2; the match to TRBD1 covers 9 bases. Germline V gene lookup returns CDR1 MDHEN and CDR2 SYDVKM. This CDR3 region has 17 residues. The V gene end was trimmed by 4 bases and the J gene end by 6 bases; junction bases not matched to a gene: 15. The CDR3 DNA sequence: TGTGCCAGCAGTTCGTCCCTCATCCGGGACAGGGCTGATGGCTACACCTTC. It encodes CASSSSLIRDRADGYTF.

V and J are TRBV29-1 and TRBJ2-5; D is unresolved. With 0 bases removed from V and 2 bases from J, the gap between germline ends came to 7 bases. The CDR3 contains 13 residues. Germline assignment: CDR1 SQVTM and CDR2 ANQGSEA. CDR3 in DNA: TGCAGCGTTGAAGAACAGCCTCAAGAGACCCAGTACTTC. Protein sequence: CSVEEQPQETQYF.

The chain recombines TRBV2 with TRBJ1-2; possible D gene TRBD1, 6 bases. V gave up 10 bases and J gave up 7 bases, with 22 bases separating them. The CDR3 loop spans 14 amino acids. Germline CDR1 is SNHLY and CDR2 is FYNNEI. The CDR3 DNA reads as TGTGCCACCACCCTCCAGGGGACCCCTCCTGGCTACACCTTC. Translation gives CATTLQGTPPGYTF.

DNA for the CDR3: TGCGCCACCCTACCCCGGGGTGACGGGTGCCCCCTCCACTTT. This gives the protein CATLPRGDGCPLHF. The chain combines TRBV5-1 with TRBJ1-6; D is unclear. This CDR3 is built from 14 residues. Germline CDR1 is SGHRS and CDR2 is YFSETQ. The germline V and J ends were trimmed by 9 bases and 13 bases, with 23 bases remaining between them.

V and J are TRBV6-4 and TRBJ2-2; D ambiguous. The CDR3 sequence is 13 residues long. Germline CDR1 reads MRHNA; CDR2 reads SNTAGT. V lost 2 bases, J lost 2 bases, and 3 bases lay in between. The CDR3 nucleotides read TGTGCCAGCAGTGACAAAAACACCGGGGAGCTGTTTTTT. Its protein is CASSDKNTGELFF.